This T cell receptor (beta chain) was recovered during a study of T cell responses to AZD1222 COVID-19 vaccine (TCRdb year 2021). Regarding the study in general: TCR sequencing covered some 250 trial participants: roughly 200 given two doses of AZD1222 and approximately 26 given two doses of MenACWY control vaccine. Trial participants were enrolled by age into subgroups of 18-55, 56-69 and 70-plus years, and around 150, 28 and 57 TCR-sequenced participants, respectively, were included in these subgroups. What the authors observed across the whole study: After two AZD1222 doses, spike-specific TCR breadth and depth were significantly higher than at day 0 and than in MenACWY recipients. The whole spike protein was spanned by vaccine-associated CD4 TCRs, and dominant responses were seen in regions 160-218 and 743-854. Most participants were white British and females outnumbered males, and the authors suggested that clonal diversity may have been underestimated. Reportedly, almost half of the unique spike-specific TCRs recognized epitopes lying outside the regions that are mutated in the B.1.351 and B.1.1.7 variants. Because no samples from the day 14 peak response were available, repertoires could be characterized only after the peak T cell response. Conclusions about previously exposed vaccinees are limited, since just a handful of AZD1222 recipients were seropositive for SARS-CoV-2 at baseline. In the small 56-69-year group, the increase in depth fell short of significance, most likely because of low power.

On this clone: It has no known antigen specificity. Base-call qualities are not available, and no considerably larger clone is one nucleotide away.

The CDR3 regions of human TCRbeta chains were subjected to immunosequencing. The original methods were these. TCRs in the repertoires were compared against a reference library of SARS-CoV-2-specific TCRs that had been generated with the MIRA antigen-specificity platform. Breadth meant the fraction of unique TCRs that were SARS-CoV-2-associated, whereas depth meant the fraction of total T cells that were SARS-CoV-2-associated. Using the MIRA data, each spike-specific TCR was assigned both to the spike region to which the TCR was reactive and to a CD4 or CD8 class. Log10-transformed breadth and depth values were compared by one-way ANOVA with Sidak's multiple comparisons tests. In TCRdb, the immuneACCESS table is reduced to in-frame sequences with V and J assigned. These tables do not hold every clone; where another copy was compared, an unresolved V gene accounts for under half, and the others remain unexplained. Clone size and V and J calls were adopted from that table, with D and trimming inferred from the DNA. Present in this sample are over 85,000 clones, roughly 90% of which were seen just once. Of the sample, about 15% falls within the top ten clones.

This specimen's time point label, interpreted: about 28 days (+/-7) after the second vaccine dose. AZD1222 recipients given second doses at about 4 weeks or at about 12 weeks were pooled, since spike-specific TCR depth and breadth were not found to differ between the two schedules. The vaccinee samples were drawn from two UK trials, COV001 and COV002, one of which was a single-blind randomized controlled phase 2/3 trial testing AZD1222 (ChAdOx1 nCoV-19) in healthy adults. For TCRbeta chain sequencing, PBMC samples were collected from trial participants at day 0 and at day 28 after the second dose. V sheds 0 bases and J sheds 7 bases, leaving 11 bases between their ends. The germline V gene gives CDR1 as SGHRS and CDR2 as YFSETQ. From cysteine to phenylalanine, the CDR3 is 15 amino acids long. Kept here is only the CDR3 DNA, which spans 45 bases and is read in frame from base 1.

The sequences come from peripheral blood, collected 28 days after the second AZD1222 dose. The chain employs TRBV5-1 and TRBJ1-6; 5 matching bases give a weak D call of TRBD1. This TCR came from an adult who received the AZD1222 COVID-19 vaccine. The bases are TGCGCCAGCAGCTTGGAGGGGCCTCGGAATTCACCCCTCCACTTT. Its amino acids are CASSLEGPRNSPLHF.